Below, one T cell receptor (beta chain) is given with its context. The CDR3 has 11 residues. CDR1 DFQATT and CDR2 SNEGSKA come from the germline V gene (reference sequence). V lost 5 bases and J 7 bases, leaving 11 bases between the germline ends. These data are taken from a study of shared clonotypes between healthy human individuals. Assay: immunoSEQ multiplex PCR; the TCRdb copy retains only in-frame clones and omits some. Among approximately 2.5 million clones listed, around 94% were seen once. This rearrangement joins TRBV20-1 to TRBJ1-2; no clear D gene. The specimen sequenced was naive CD4+ T cells sorted from blood. Documented subset: CD45RA+ positively selected. This receptor was obtained from a man younger than 35 in good health. The CDR3 loop reads CSAAYKGGYTF. In DNA form, the CDR3 reads TGCAGTGCTGCTTACAAAGGTGGCTACACCTTC.